The 24 T cell receptor beta chains in this list originate from one sample, sequenced in a study of spatial heterogeneity in lung cancer (dated by TCRdb to the late 2010s). Results and caveats for the whole study, not just this receptor: The tumor nonsynonymous mutation count correlated with the number of expanded alpha and beta TCRs within the tumor.

The library was prepared using 5' RACE. Reads for this sample came from a NextSeq 500. TCRdb took the public reads, trimmed them with fastp at Q25, ran MiXCR for clone calling and kept in-frame beta chains. Rows merge per CDR3 protein into single entries with the most common DNA and genes. A total of about 11,000 distinct CDR3 sequences appear in this sample, around 10% of them only once. Jointly, the top ten make up 10% to 15% of the sample. Read against the paper, the sample's time point label means: sample taken at primary tumor resection. Their antigens are not known. This sample comprised lung tumor tissue, obtained at surgery. These receptors all stem from a female donor with early-stage non-small cell lung cancer.

This clonotype is termed medium-sized (0.01 to 0.1%). The rearrangement uses TRBV19 and TRBJ1-5; D remains ambiguous. This CDR3 has 20 amino acids. Germline V gives CDR1 LNHDA, CDR2 SQIVND (reference sequence). Trimming stripped 3 bases from V and 0 bases from J, with 24 bases between. DNA for the CDR3: TGTGCCAGTAGTATCCCCGGCGGGAGGGCCGGAACATATAGCAATCAGCCCCAGCATTTT. The encoded protein is CASSIPGGRAGTYSNQPQHF.

Relative to its sample, this clonotype is medium-sized. The V and J genes are TRBV4-3 and TRBJ1-2, with D perhaps matching TRBD1 (5 bases). The CDR3 spans 17 residues. Per germline, CDR1 LGHNA and CDR2 YSLEER. V gave up 0 bases and J gave up 7 bases, with 21 bases separating them. For the CDR3, the DNA is TGCGCCAGCAGCCAAGATGCTGGGACTCCCTCTCTCTCTGGCTACACCTTC. Translated, it gives CASSQDAGTPSLSGYTF.

This clonotype has a count of ten or more. The V gene is TRBV7-8, the J gene TRBJ2-1; D gene ambiguous. V dropped 1 base and J dropped 7 bases, with 11 bases sitting between them. CDR1 is SGHVS and CDR2 is FQNEAQ in the germline V gene. The CDR3 sequence is 14 residues long. The CDR3 sequence: CASSLDRTDNEQFF. In nucleotides, the CDR3 is TGTGCCAGCAGCTTAGATCGGACGGATAATGAGCAGTTCTTC.

The V and J genes are TRBV7-9 and TRBJ2-5; possibly TRBD1 for D (6 bases). With 5 bases removed from V and 8 bases from J, the gap between germline ends came to 18 bases. The CDR3 has 14 amino acids. In germline, CDR1 is SEHNR, CDR2 FQNEAQ (reference sequence). CDR3 residues: CASSPSGATATQYF. The DNA of the CDR3 is TGTGCCAGCAGCCCCTCAGGGGCCACGGCAACCCAGTACTTC.

In this sample, this clonotype turned up a few times. The chain recombines TRBV24-1 with TRBJ2-1; D gene unclear. Germline CDR1 KGHDR, CDR2 SFDVKD. The CDR3 has 14 residues. Trimming pared 2 bases from V and 5 bases from J, leaving 9 bases between. CDR3 residues: CATSDWTTDNEQFF. The CDR3 nucleotides read TGTGCCACCAGTGATTGGACGACCGACAATGAGCAGTTCTTC.

This clonotype was recorded at least ten times. This chain uses TRBV6-2 or TRBV6-3 with TRBJ2-1, with a weak D call TRBD1 (6 bases). V was pared by 2 bases and J by 2 bases, with 10 bases between. The CDR3 has 15 amino acids. From germline, CDR1 is MNHEY and CDR2 SVGEGT. For the CDR3, the DNA is TGTGCCAGCAGTTACCTTTCAGGGGCCTACAATGAGCAGTTCTTC. Amino acids: CASSYLSGAYNEQFF.

The V gene is TRBV7-2, the J gene TRBJ1-4; D remains unclear. Trimming stripped 4 bases from V and 0 bases from J, with 3 bases between. In germline, CDR1 is SGHTA, CDR2 FQGNSA. The CDR3 sequence is 13 residues long. The CDR3 DNA is TGTGCCAGCAGCTCATCAACTAATGAAAAACTGTTTTTT. As protein: CASSSSTNEKLFF.

This clonotype was recorded at least ten times. V usage is TRBV6-5 and J usage is TRBJ2-2; D possibly matches TRBD1 or TRBD2 (6 bases each). Germline V gene lookup returns CDR1 MNHEY and CDR2 SVGAGI. The CDR3 runs to 15 residues. V was cut by 10 bases and J by 0 bases, with 15 bases left in between. The CDR3 sequence: CATLRGLPNTGELFF. DNA of the CDR3: TGTGCCACTCTACGGGGGCTCCCGAACACCGGGGAGCTGTTTTTT.

This clonotype was recorded a few times. The chain uses TRBV5-1 and TRBJ1-1; perhaps TRBD1 as D (5 bases). The CDR3 spans 14 residues. V dropped 4 bases and J dropped 6 bases, with 16 bases sitting between them. Germline V gene sequence: CDR1 SGHRS, CDR2 YFSETQ. CDR3 DNA: TGCGCCAGCAGCCCCACAGGAGGAGGTCCTGAAGCTTTCTTT. It encodes CASSPTGGGPEAFF.

The V gene is TRBV20-1, the J gene TRBJ1-1; maybe TRBD1 (6 bases). The CDR3 spans 18 residues. Germline lookup yields CDR1 DFQATT and CDR2 SNEGSKA (reference sequence). Trimming removed 0 bases at V and 5 bases at J, with 25 bases between. CDR3 protein: CSARDSGVGSRGETEAFF. CDR3 in DNA: TGCAGTGCTAGAGATTCAGGGGTCGGCTCAAGAGGGGAAACTGAAGCTTTCTTT.

This clonotype occurred many times. V usage is TRBV6-5 and J usage is TRBJ1-5; weak D call: TRBD1 (6 bases). V lost 6 bases and J lost 3, with 12 bases in between. The CDR3 loop spans 14 amino acids. Germline V gene data show CDR1 as MNHEY and CDR2 as SVGAGI. CDR3 DNA sequence: TGTGCCAGCAGGACAGGCGGGATCAATCAGCCCCAGCATTTT. Protein sequence: CASRTGGINQPQHF.

This clonotype has a count of ten or more. The rearrangement uses TRBV6-2 or TRBV6-3 and TRBJ2-3; D is possibly TRBD1 or TRBD2 (5 bases each). CDR3 size: 16 residues. The V end was cut by 6 bases, the J end by 2 bases, with 18 bases between. Per the germline V gene, CDR1 is MNHEY and CDR2 is SVGEGT. CDR3 loop: CASSKHLGTVTDTQYF. The CDR3, as DNA: TGTGCCAGCAGCAAACACCTAGGGACGGTCACAGATACGCAGTATTTT.

Many counts were recorded for this clonotype. The J gene is TRBJ2-1, the V gene TRBV7-9, with no clear D. Trimming removed 6 bases from V and 8 bases from J, with 8 bases in between. The CDR3 sequence is 11 residues long. Germline values: CDR1 SEHNR, CDR2 FQNEAQ (reference sequence). Written as DNA, the CDR3 is TGTGCCAGCAGTACGTGGTATGAGCAGTTCTTC. This gives the protein CASSTWYEQFF.

The chain's CDR3 is CASIIGTEAFF. The CDR3 nucleotides are TGTGCCAGCATAATAGGCACTGAAGCTTTCTTT. The rearrangement uses TRBV25-1 and TRBJ1-1; D call uncertain. CDR3 length: 11 residues. With 7 bases removed from V and 4 bases from J, the gap between germline ends came to 7 bases. Germline CDR1 is MGHDK and CDR2 is SYGVNS.

V and J are TRBV5-6 and TRBJ1-2, with D uncertain. The CDR3 is 11 residues long. The V gene's germline CDR1 is SGHDT and CDR2 YYEEEE. V was shortened by 0 bases and J by 8 bases, with 5 bases between the two germline ends. CDR3 bases: TGTGCCAGCAGCTTGGACATCGGCTACACCTTC. Amino acids: CASSLDIGYTF.

This clonotype has at least ten counts. J is TRBJ2-1 and V is TRBV29-1; D is uncertain. There are 11 residues in the CDR3. Germline loops: CDR1 SQVTM, CDR2 ANQGSEA. V gave up 4 bases and J gave up 6 bases, with 7 bases separating them. CDR3 sequence (DNA): TGCAGCGTTGCCCTAGTCAATGAGCAGTTCTTC. It translates to CSVALVNEQFF.

This clonotype has just a few counts. The chain links TRBV5-1 to TRBJ2-7, with D perhaps TRBD1 (6 bases). Trimming pared 6 bases from V and 4 bases from J, leaving 8 bases between. CDR3 length: 11 amino acids. The germline V gene has CDR1 SGHRS and CDR2 YFSETQ. In nucleotides, the CDR3 is TGCGCCAGCACAGGGGAGTACGAGCAGTACTTC. Its protein is CASTGEYEQYF.

This sequence joins TRBV20-1 and TRBJ2-7; D is ambiguous. V shed 6 bases and J shed 2 bases, with 8 bases lying between them. This CDR3 is 11 amino acids long. Germline V gene data show CDR1 as DFQATT and CDR2 as SNEGSKA (reference sequence). CDR3 in amino acids: CSASATYEQYF. The CDR3 coding sequence is TGCAGTGCCTCTGCGACCTACGAGCAGTACTTC.

By share of the sample, this clonotype is medium-sized. This chain links TRBV3-1 with TRBJ1-1; maybe TRBD1 (5 bases). V lost 1 base to trimming and J lost 8 bases, with 20 bases between them. The length of the CDR3 is 16 residues. CDR1 LGHDT and CDR2 YNNKEL come from the germline V gene (reference sequence). The CDR3 nucleotides are TGTGCCAGCAGCCAAGCAGGGACCCTCGGCCGGAGAGAAGCTTTCTTT. Translated, it gives CASSQAGTLGRREAFF.

The V call is TRBV20-1, the J call TRBJ2-3, with 7 bases fitting TRBD1. Germline V gives CDR1 DFQATT, CDR2 SNEGSKA (reference sequence). This CDR3 comprises 15 residues. Losses at the gene ends were 5 bases for V and 3 bases for J; bases not matched to a gene: 11. CDR3 residues: CSAGRTGGQTDTQYF. The CDR3 region has the DNA TGCAGTGCTGGTAGGACAGGAGGACAAACAGATACGCAGTATTTT.

This clonotype was picked up many times. The chain links TRBV12-5 to TRBJ2-7; 10 bases fit TRBD2. Germline assignment: CDR1 LGHNT and CDR2 FRNRAP. The V segment lost 6 bases and the J segment 2 bases; nucleotides outside the gene matches: 10. This CDR3 is 16 amino acids long. Here the CDR3 reads CASGTGWLAGAYEQYF. For the CDR3, the DNA is TGTGCTAGTGGAACAGGGTGGCTAGCGGGGGCCTACGAGCAGTACTTC.

This clonotype is labeled as large. V and J are TRBV20-1 and TRBJ2-7; tentatively, D is TRBD1 (6 bases). Germline CDR1 DFQATT, CDR2 SNEGSKA (reference sequence). Trimming stripped 0 bases from V and 7 bases from J, with 10 bases between. The CDR3 has 12 residues. CDR3 protein: CSARDLGTEQYF. The CDR3 DNA reads as TGCAGTGCTAGAGATTTGGGGACAGAGCAGTACTTC.

By sample fraction, this clonotype is medium-sized (0.01 to 0.1%). The gene calls are TRBV7-9 and TRBJ2-1, with 9 bases matching TRBD1. Germline lookup yields CDR1 SEHNR and CDR2 FQNEAQ (reference sequence). Germline trimming cut 4 bases from V and 1 base from J; bases unmatched to any gene: 14. The CDR3 totals 19 residues. The CDR3 loop is CASSSLGNSGTGSYNEQFF. CDR3 sequence (DNA): TGTGCCAGCAGCTCCCTAGGAAATTCCGGGACAGGGTCCTACAATGAGCAGTTCTTC. Full variable domain (rest looked up from reference TRBV7-9 and TRBJ2-1): DTGVSQNPRHKITKRGQNVTFRCDPISEHNRLYWYRQTLGQGPEFLTYFQNEAQLEKSRLLSDRFSAERPKGSFSTLEIQRTEQGDSAMYLCASSSLGNSGTGSYNEQFFGPGTRLTVL.

This clonotype was counted ten times or more. The chain is built from TRBV4-2 and TRBJ2-1; D assignment may be TRBD1 or TRBD2 (5 bases each). Per germline, CDR1 LGHNA and CDR2 YNFKEQ. This CDR3 region has 15 residues. The V end lost 0 bases, the J end lost 5 bases, and 11 bases lay between the germline ends. The CDR3 loop reads CASSQDWGRDNEQFF. In DNA form, the CDR3 reads TGTGCCAGCAGCCAAGATTGGGGACGGGACAATGAGCAGTTCTTC.